These 9 T cell receptor beta chains share one sample of origin, sequenced in a study of blood T cell repertoires in COVID-19. Assay: immunoSEQ multiplex PCR; the TCRdb copy retains only in-frame clones and omits some. The data contain roughly 200,000 clones, approximately 86% of them singletons. The sequencing sample was made of PBMCs or T cells enriched from blood (not recorded which). The source of these receptors is a woman aged 25 to 39 who had been exposed to COVID-19.

CDR3 DNA sequence: TGTGCCTGGAGTGTTAGTCGCTCTGGGGCCAACGTCCTGACTTTC. As protein: CAWSVSRSGANVLTF. The chain combines TRBV30 with TRBJ2-6; unclear D gene. This CDR3 region has 15 residues. Trimming left V 0 bases short and J 0 bases short, with 6 bases between. The V gene's germline CDR1 is GTSNPN and CDR2 SVGIG (reference sequence).

Here the CDR3 DNA reads TGTGCCAGTAGCCCGGGACAGGGGACGAATGAGCAGTTCTTC. It translates to CASSPGQGTNEQFF. The chain recombines TRBV19 with TRBJ2-1; the match to TRBD1 covers 10 bases. Looked up from germline, CDR1 is LNHDA and CDR2 is SQIVND (reference sequence). The junction had 6 bases not matched to a gene; V was cut back by 6 bases and J by 7 bases. The CDR3 contains 14 residues.

The chain has TRBV9 and TRBJ1-2; D may be TRBD1 (5 bases). V lost 2 bases to trimming and J lost 7 bases, with 15 bases between them. CDR1 SGDLS and CDR2 YYNGEE come from the germline V gene. The CDR3 spans 14 residues. The CDR3 spells CASSVREGLSGYTF. The CDR3 coding sequence is TGTGCCAGCAGCGTCAGGGAAGGCCTATCTGGCTACACCTTC.

The genes are TRBV5-1 and TRBJ1-3; D unresolved. The V end lost 1 base, the J end lost 0 bases, and 5 bases lay between the germline ends. The length of the CDR3 is 14 residues. Germline assignment: CDR1 SGHRS and CDR2 YFSETQ. For the CDR3, the DNA is TGCGCCAGCAGCTTGACAGACTCTGGAAACACCATATATTTT. This translates into CASSLTDSGNTIYF.

The CDR3 spells CASSLGTDPGNTIYF. As DNA, the CDR3 is TGTGCCAGCAGTTTGGGGACAGACCCTGGAAACACCATATATTTT. This chain joins TRBV27 and TRBJ1-3, with 7 bases identical to TRBD1. CDR3 length equals 15 residues. Germline loops: CDR1 MNHEY, CDR2 SMNVEV (reference sequence). With V trimmed by 3 bases and J by 2 bases, 4 bases remained unmatched.

V and J are TRBV10-2 and TRBJ2-4; D is possibly TRBD2 (5 bases). The V and J ends lost 3 bases and 3 bases respectively, with 12 bases between them. The CDR3 length is 15 residues. From germline, CDR1 is WSHSY and CDR2 SAAADI. This chain's CDR3 is CASSEEVGGKNIQYF. As DNA, the CDR3 is TGCGCCAGCAGTGAAGAGGTCGGAGGCAAAAACATTCAGTACTTC.

The rearrangement links TRBV6-5 to TRBJ1-3; D gene unclear. V lost 6 bases to trimming and J lost 0 bases, with 9 bases between them. The CDR3 consists of 14 residues. CDR1 MNHEY and CDR2 SVGAGI come from the germline V gene. The DNA for the CDR3 is TGTGCCAGCAGCCTAGTGAGCTCTGGAAACACCATATATTTT. Its protein is CASSLVSSGNTIYF.

The CDR3 region has the DNA TGCGCCAGCAGCGGCCCCTCTAGCGCTCCGAACTACAATGAGCAGTTCTTC. Its translation: CASSGPSSAPNYNEQFF. The chain links TRBV5-1 to TRBJ2-1; possible D gene TRBD2, 6 bases. The CDR3 covers 17 residues. Trimming stripped 4 bases from V and 3 bases from J, with 20 bases between. Germline lookup yields CDR1 SGHRS and CDR2 YFSETQ.

A single count supports this clone. The chain combines TRBV5-6 with TRBJ1-2; a possible D gene is TRBD1 (5 bases). The CDR3 runs 15 residues. Germline CDR1 is SGHDT and CDR2 is YYEEEE. V was clipped by 3 bases and J by 0 bases, with 12 bases between them. DNA for the CDR3: TGTGCCAGCAGCTCGGCGGGGCGAGCTAACTATGGCTACACCTTC. Its protein is CASSSAGRANYGYTF.